The next 32 T cell receptor beta chains were all read from a single sample in a study of OX40 agonist ivuxolimab in advanced cancers. Library preparation used the immunoSEQ multiplex PCR assay. TCRdb limited this immuneACCESS table to in-frame rearrangements with V and J called. A share of clones is missing; checked studies link under half to unresolved V genes, and the rest is unexplained. The table for this sample lists 34,000 or so clones; under 80% of them were counted only once. About 10% of the sample rests with the top ten. The sample in question was CD4+ or CD8+ T cells sorted from blood, obtained in a trial of the OX40 agonist ivuxolimab. Receptors were obtained from an adult with an advanced solid tumor such as melanoma, head and neck, liver or kidney cancer.

V gene TRBV7-9 combines with J gene TRBJ2-3, with TRBD1 as a possible D gene (6 bases). V was pared by 5 bases and J by 2 bases, with 14 bases between. The CDR3 runs 15 residues. Germline V lookup: CDR1 SEHNR, CDR2 FQNEAQ (reference sequence). Written as DNA, the CDR3 is TGTGCCAGCAGCCCTAGCTGGGACACCACAGATACGCAGTATTTT. Its protein is CASSPSWDTTDTQYF.

In its sample, this clone was seen a few times. A read error may account for a junction end that differs from germline. V is TRBV4-1 and J is TRBJ2-7; D might be TRBD2 (7 bases). The CDR3 extends over 16 amino acids. Germline assignment: CDR1 MGHRA and CDR2 YSYEKL. As DNA, the CDR3 is TGTGCCAGCAGCCCGGTAGTAGGGGGGGGCGGCCACGAGCAGTACTTC. As protein: CASSPVVGGGGHEQYF.

The rearrangement uses TRBV7-9 and TRBJ2-7; D is perhaps TRBD2 (6 bases). This CDR3 region has 16 residues. Germline V CDR1 and CDR2: SEHNR, FQNEAQ (reference sequence). V lost 0 bases and J lost 0, with 12 bases in between. The CDR3 region is CASSLARGESSYEQYF. The CDR3 bases are TGTGCCAGCAGCTTAGCGCGGGGCGAGAGCTCCTACGAGCAGTACTTC.

The rearrangement joins TRBV5-1 to TRBJ2-7; D possibly matches TRBD1 or TRBD2 (5 bases each). This CDR3 spans 14 amino acids. Trimming removed 5 bases from V and 0 bases from J, with 12 bases in between. Germline V gives CDR1 SGHRS, CDR2 YFSETQ. The CDR3 DNA follows: TGCGCCAGCAGATCCGGGGCCATCTCCTACGAGCAGTACTTC. This gives the protein CASRSGAISYEQYF.

In its sample, this clone is medium-sized. The V gene is TRBV5-6, the J gene TRBJ1-6, with unresolved D. This CDR3 has 13 residues. V lost 2 bases and J 10 bases, leaving 10 bases between the germline ends. CDR1 and CDR2 (germline): SGHDT, YYEEEE. CDR3 bases: TGTGCCAGCAGCTTCTCGAGTCCCTCACCCCTCCACTTT. As protein: CASSFSSPSPLHF. The whole variable domain, filled in from reference TRBV5-6 and TRBJ1-6, reads DAGVTQSPTHLIKTRGQQVTLRCSPKSGHDTVSWYQQALGQGPQFIFQYYEEEERQRGNFPDRFSGHQFPNYSSELNVNALLLGDSALYLCASSFSSPSPLHFGNGTRLTVT.

This chain uses TRBV5-4 with TRBJ2-3, with 12 bases identical to TRBD1. Germline V gives CDR1 SGHNT, CDR2 YYREEE (reference sequence). The trim removed 4 bases at V and 3 bases at J, leaving 6 bases unmatched. This CDR3 contains 16 residues. In nucleotides, the CDR3 is TGTGCCAGCAGCCTGCTGGGACAGGGGGCAACAGATACGCAGTATTTT. Translating gives CASSLLGQGATDTQYF.

This clone was detected once. This chain uses TRBV18 with TRBJ2-5, with D hard to call. The germline V gene encodes CDR1 KGHSH and CDR2 LQKENI. The CDR3 runs 14 residues. V lost 0 bases and J 5 bases, leaving 10 bases between the germline ends. The CDR3 is CASSPPIERETQYF. The CDR3 DNA follows: TGTGCCAGCTCACCACCGATAGAACGGGAGACCCAGTACTTC. The whole variable domain, filled in from reference TRBV18 and TRBJ2-5, reads NAGVMQNPRHLVRRRGQEARLRCSPMKGHSHVYWYRQLPEEGLKFMVYLQKENIIDESGMPKERFSAEFPKEGPSILRIQQVVRGDSAAYFCASSPPIERETQYFGPGTRLLVL.

The genes are TRBV10-3 and TRBJ1-1; D is perhaps TRBD1 (5 bases). There are 14 residues in the CDR3. Between the trimmed V and J ends, which lost 0 bases and 6 bases, there was a span of 11 bases. Per germline, CDR1 ENHRY and CDR2 SYGVKD. CDR3 sequence reads: CAISESGGGAEAFF. The DNA of the CDR3 is TGTGCCATCAGTGAGTCGGGTGGGGGGGCTGAAGCTTTCTTT.

This clone was observed a handful of times. V usage is TRBV14 and J usage is TRBJ1-1; D is undetermined. Germline V gene data show CDR1 as SGHDN and CDR2 as FVKESK. This CDR3 region has 15 residues. V was clipped by 1 base and J by 5 bases, with 14 bases between them. Written as DNA, the CDR3 is TGTGCCAGCAGCCAAGCCGCATCGGGTCGGACTGAAGCTTTCTTT. It translates to CASSQAASGRTEAFF.

The chain uses TRBV30 and TRBJ1-3; 7 bases are a match to TRBD1. Germline CDR1 reads GTSNPN; CDR2 reads SVGIG (reference sequence). Trimming cost V 2 bases and J 0 bases; bases outside gene matches: 4. This CDR3 region has 15 residues. CDR3 in amino acids: CAWSYYRGSGNTIYF. DNA of the CDR3: TGTGCCTGGAGTTACTACAGGGGCTCTGGAAACACCATATATTTT. Looking up the rest from reference TRBV30 and TRBJ1-3 gives the full variable domain: SQTIHQWPATLVQPVGSPLSLECTVEGTSNPNLYWYRQAAGRGLQLLFYSVGIGQISSEVPQNLSASRPQDRQFILSSKKLLLSDSGFYLCAWSYYRGSGNTIYFGEGSWLTVV.

This sequence joins TRBV27 and TRBJ2-7, with D possibly being TRBD2 (6 bases). The CDR3 has 14 residues. Trimming shortened V by 2 bases and J by 0 bases, and 8 bases separated the two germline ends. CDR1 is MNHEY and CDR2 is SMNVEV in the germline V gene (reference sequence). CDR3 region: CASSLAGTSYEQYF. In DNA form, the CDR3 reads TGTGCCAGCAGTTTAGCGGGGACCTCCTACGAGCAGTACTTC.

This clone was counted a few times. The V call is TRBV4-1, the J call TRBJ2-3; TRBD1 agrees at 8 bases. Germline CDR1 and CDR2: MGHRA and YSYEKL. V was pared by 4 bases and J by 2 bases, with 11 bases of the junction left unmatched. The CDR3 spans 17 residues. The CDR3 spells CASSRTGFSLATDTQYF. For the CDR3, the DNA is TGCGCCAGCAGCCGGACAGGGTTCAGTCTCGCCACAGATACGCAGTATTTT.

The CDR3, as DNA: TGTGCCAGCAGTTTAGACACGACGTTCACCTCCGGCGAGCAGTACTTC. Residues: CASSLDTTFTSGEQYF. J is TRBJ2-7 and V is TRBV6-5, with unresolved D. V dropped 4 bases and J dropped 6 bases, with 22 bases sitting between them. CDR3 length: 16 amino acids. CDR1 and CDR2 from the germline V gene are MNHEY and SVGAGI.

This chain connects TRBV4-1 to TRBJ2-1; D remains ambiguous. The CDR3 has 17 residues. CDR1 is MGHRA, CDR2 YSYEKL, per germline. Trimming cost V 1 base and J 0 bases, with 13 bases left between them. The CDR3: CASSQVRNADSYNEQFF. CDR3 nucleotides: TGCGCCAGCAGCCAAGTTCGGAACGCGGACTCCTACAATGAGCAGTTCTTC.

The chain uses TRBV19 and TRBJ1-5; no firm D call. The V and J ends lost 5 bases and 0 bases respectively, with 17 bases between them. Germline assignment: CDR1 LNHDA and CDR2 SQIVND (reference sequence). The CDR3 length is 17 residues. The CDR3 here is CASSLRRRLDSNQPQHF. The CDR3, as DNA: TGTGCCAGTAGTCTCCGCCGAAGACTGGATAGCAATCAGCCCCAGCATTTT.

This chain connects TRBV18 to TRBJ1-1; 9 bases are shared with TRBD1. CDR3 length equals 14 residues. From germline, CDR1 is KGHSH and CDR2 LQKENI. V lost 5 bases, J lost 4 bases, and 5 bases stayed unmatched. CDR3 nucleotide sequence: TGTGCCAGCTCAGACGGGACAGGGCCCACTGAAGCTTTCTTT. Its translation is CASSDGTGPTEAFF.

This clone appeared a few times. This sequence joins TRBV4-1 and TRBJ1-1; 9 positions agree with TRBD1. Germline CDR1 and CDR2: MGHRA and YSYEKL. The CDR3 is 15 residues long. The J segment lost 4 bases and the V segment lost 1 base, leaving 4 bases of the junction unmatched. CDR3 DNA sequence: TGCGCCAGCAGCCAAGCCCGGACAGGGGTCACTGAAGCTTTCTTT. Amino acids: CASSQARTGVTEAFF.

The rearrangement uses TRBV2 and TRBJ1-2; perhaps TRBD1 as D (5 bases). Trimming removed 1 base from V and 8 bases from J, with 14 bases in between. There are 14 residues in the CDR3. CDR1 and CDR2 from the germline V gene are SNHLY and FYNNEI. The CDR3 sequence: CASSEGGRATGYTF. In DNA form, the CDR3 reads TGTGCCAGCAGTGAAGGGGGCAGGGCGACAGGCTACACCTTC.

The CDR3 nucleotides are TGTGCCAGTAGTATCCAAGGGAGGACCGGGGAGCTGTTTTTT. Translating it yields CASSIQGRTGELFF. J is TRBJ2-2 and V is TRBV19; D may be TRBD2 (6 bases). The CDR3 consists of 14 residues. Trimming shortened V by 3 bases and J by 5 bases, and 10 bases separated the two germline ends. Germline CDR1 is LNHDA and CDR2 is SQIVND (reference sequence).

The V call is TRBV6-6, the J call TRBJ1-6; D call uncertain. Trimming took 4 bases from V and 8 from J, leaving 15 bases between them. Germline V CDR1 and CDR2: MNHNY, SVGAGI (reference sequence). The CDR3 is 15 residues long. CDR3 coding DNA: TGTGCCAGCAGTTCTGCAGAAACAGATTATTCACCCCTCCACTTT. It translates to CASSSAETDYSPLHF.

The V gene is TRBV18, the J gene TRBJ1-5, with D perhaps TRBD1 (5 bases). Per germline, CDR1 KGHSH and CDR2 LQKENI. Trimming removed 0 bases at V and 6 bases at J, with 15 bases between. This CDR3 region has 16 residues. The CDR3 spells CASSPPPGKAGQPQHF. The CDR3 DNA reads TGTGCCAGCTCACCACCGCCAGGGAAGGCGGGTCAGCCCCAGCATTTT.

The rearrangement links TRBV6-5 to TRBJ2-2; TRBD1 agrees at 9 bases. The length of the CDR3 is 14 residues. Germline trimming cut 5 bases from V and 7 bases from J; bases unmatched to any gene: 5. In germline, CDR1 is MNHEY, CDR2 SVGAGI. The CDR3 DNA reads TGTGCCAGCAGTCGGACAGGGGAGGGCGGGGAGCTGTTTTTT. Translated, it gives CASSRTGEGGELFF.

The chain links TRBV27 to TRBJ2-5; 7 bases align to TRBD1. The CDR3 loop spans 12 amino acids. Trimming took 11 bases from V and 2 from J; bases not matched to a gene: 5. Per the germline V gene, CDR1 is MNHEY and CDR2 is SMNVEV (reference sequence). For the CDR3, the DNA is TGTGCCTACCGGGACAGACAAGAGACCCAGTACTTC. Its protein product is CAYRDRQETQYF.

This chain connects TRBV4-1 to TRBJ1-4; TRBD1 agrees at 9 bases. This CDR3 is built from 19 residues. The trim removed 0 bases at V and 2 bases at J, leaving 10 bases unmatched. Germline loops: CDR1 MGHRA, CDR2 YSYEKL. CDR3: CASSQDLTGGAGTNEKLFF. CDR3 coding DNA: TGCGCCAGCAGCCAAGATCTAACAGGGGGCGCGGGGACTAATGAAAAACTGTTTTTT.

The chain is built from TRBV20-1 and TRBJ1-1; no clear D gene. The germline V and J ends were trimmed by 8 bases and 4 bases, with 11 bases remaining between them. The germline V gene has CDR1 DFQATT and CDR2 SNEGSKA (reference sequence). The CDR3 runs 11 residues. The CDR3 sequence: CSPGWSTEAFF. DNA of the CDR3: TGCAGTCCCGGGTGGTCCACTGAAGCTTTCTTT.

The genes are TRBV30 and TRBJ1-4; D remains ambiguous. The V end lost 0 bases, the J end lost 8 bases, and 16 bases lay between the germline ends. The CDR3 totals 15 residues. Germline V gene sequence: CDR1 GTSNPN, CDR2 SVGIG (reference sequence). CDR3 in amino acids: CAWSVSLGNGEKLFF. The CDR3 region has the DNA TGTGCCTGGAGTGTATCGCTGGGGAATGGAGAAAAACTGTTTTTT.

The chain employs TRBV21-1 and TRBJ1-2. TRBV21-1 is a listed pseudogene. The CDR3 runs to 10 residues. The CDR3 protein is CASSKGSATF. Here the CDR3 DNA reads TGTGCCAGCAGCAAGGGTTCTGCCACCTTC.

The chain links TRBV4-1 to TRBJ2-7; TRBD1 is a possible D gene (5 bases). CDR3 length: 15 residues. Trimming took 6 bases from V and 5 from J, leaving 20 bases between them. CDR1 and CDR2 (germline): MGHRA, YSYEKL. The CDR3 coding sequence is TGCGCCAGCAGTAATCCCCAGGGTCCTGCACACGAGCAGTACTTC. Encoded protein: CASSNPQGPAHEQYF.

The chain combines TRBV10-2 with TRBJ2-5; TRBD1 agrees at 9 bases. Germline loops: CDR1 WSHSY, CDR2 SAAADI. V lost 10 bases, J lost 4 bases, and 7 bases stayed unmatched. The CDR3 runs to 13 residues. Written as DNA, the CDR3 is TGCGCCACCCAACAGGGGGCGGGAGAGACCCAGTACTTC. It specifies CATQQGAGETQYF.

The chain employs TRBV19 and TRBJ2-2; D unresolved. With 11 bases removed from V and 0 bases from J, the gap between germline ends came to 16 bases. From germline, CDR1 is LNHDA and CDR2 SQIVND (reference sequence). CDR3 size: 15 residues. CDR3 protein: CASFLQGTNTGELFF. Here the CDR3 DNA reads TGTGCCTCCTTTTTACAAGGAACGAACACCGGGGAGCTGTTTTTT.

The chain is built from TRBV6-4 and TRBJ2-1, with 8 bases aligning to TRBD1. The length of the CDR3 is 13 residues. Germline CDR1 and CDR2: MRHNA and SNTAGT. The V gene end was trimmed by 2 bases and the J gene end by 9 bases; junction bases not matched to a gene: 3. CDR3 loop: CASSDPGGTEQFF. CDR3 in DNA: TGTGCCAGCAGTGACCCAGGGGGCACTGAGCAGTTCTTC.

The CDR3 coding sequence is TGTGCCAGCAGCCCTTTAGCTAACTATGGCTACACCTTC. This sequence encodes CASSPLANYGYTF. The chain uses TRBV4-2 and TRBJ1-2; no clear D gene. V lost 4 bases and J lost 0, with 6 bases in between. The CDR3 covers 13 residues. Germline V gene lookup returns CDR1 LGHNA and CDR2 YNFKEQ.